This T cell receptor (beta chain) was recorded in a study of prognosis after radiotherapy for stage I lung cancer. The wider study: Newly diagnosed primary stage I lung tumors were present in 14 to 15 patients, and oligometastatic NSCLC after surgical resection of the primary tumor was present in several patients. Study conclusions and caveats: Once stereotactic body radiation therapy had been given, unique TCR clone counts fell, with a median of approximately 10,000 versus 7,000.

With two time points in the design, 4.5 to 6.5 milliliters of peripheral blood were drawn at each one. This clonotype was counted ten times or more. The antigen is not known. V was pared by 0 bases and J by 15 bases, with 19 bases between. The germline CDR1 and CDR2 sequences are SGDLS and YYNGEE. This CDR3 contains 14 residues. Multiplex PCR in two rounds served to amplify TCR beta CDR3 from genomic DNA. Primers targeting each individual TRBV and TRBJ gene were applied in first-round PCR. TCRdb passed the multiplex PCR reads through MiXCR, listing each CDR3 protein once. The table has under 20,000 distinct CDR3 sequences, 45% to 70% seen once.

This specimen was PBMCs, taken before or after stereotactic body radiation therapy (not recorded which). The chain joins TRBV9 to TRBJ2-1; a possible D gene is TRBD1 (6 bases). The clonotype comes from a donor aged 50 or older with non-small cell lung cancer. The CDR3 DNA sequence: TGTGCCAGCAGCGTAGATCCGACAGGCGAAATCCTGTTCTTC. This sequence encodes CASSVDPTGEILFF. The full variable domain, in which reference TRBV9 and TRBJ2-1 provide the parts outside the CDR3, is DSGVTQTPKHLITATGQRVTLRCSPRSGDLSVYWYQQSLDQGLQFLIQYYNGEERAKGNILERFSAQQFPDLHSELNLSSLELGDSALYFCASSVDPTGEILFFGPGTRLTVL.